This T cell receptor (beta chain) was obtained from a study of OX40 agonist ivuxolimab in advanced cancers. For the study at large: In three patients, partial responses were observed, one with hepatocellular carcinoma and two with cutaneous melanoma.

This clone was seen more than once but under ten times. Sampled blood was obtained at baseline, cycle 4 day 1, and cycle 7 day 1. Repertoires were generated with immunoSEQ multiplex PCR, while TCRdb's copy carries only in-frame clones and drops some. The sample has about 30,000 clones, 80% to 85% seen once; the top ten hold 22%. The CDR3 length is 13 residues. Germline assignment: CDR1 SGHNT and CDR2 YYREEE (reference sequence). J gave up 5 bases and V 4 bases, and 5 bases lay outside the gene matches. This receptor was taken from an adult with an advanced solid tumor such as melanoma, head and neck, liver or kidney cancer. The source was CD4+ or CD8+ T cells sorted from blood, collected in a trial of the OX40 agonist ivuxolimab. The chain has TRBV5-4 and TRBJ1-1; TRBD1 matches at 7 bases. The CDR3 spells CASSSDRATEAFF. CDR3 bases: TGTGCCAGCAGCAGCGACAGGGCGACTGAAGCTTTCTTT.